This T cell receptor beta chain derives from a study of CD8+CD57+ T cells in acquired aplastic anemia. Study as a whole: Yields of DNA that came from sorted CD4+ and CD8+ cells averaged approximately 3.2 ug.

Patients included in sequencing had previously demonstrated CD8+CD57+ cell expansion by flow cytometry. Diagnosis of severe acquired aplastic anemia applied to all patients. Patients were therapy-naive when their blood was sampled. On this clonotype: The antigen remains undetermined.

Study conclusions and caveats: Sharing between patients and controls was observed for around 30 CD8+ CDR3 sequences.

V lost 1 base to trimming and J lost 1 base; unmatched junction nucleotides: 7. The germline CDR1 and CDR2 sequences are KGHSH and LQKENI. The CDR3 covers 17 residues. The study profiled TCR beta VDJ and CDR3 using genomic DNA as template. TCRdb itself ran the reads through MiXCR, one entry per CDR3 protein. The profile shows 100,000 to 150,000 distinct CDR3 sequences, about 40% of them singletons. This clonotype was sampled from a human donor with aplastic anemia. Sequenced input: sorted CD4+, CD8+, or CD8+CD57+ T cells (not recorded which) from PBMCs. The gene calls are TRBV18 and TRBJ2-1; TRBD2 agrees at 7 bases. This CDR3 is CASSPLKEGGSYNEQFF. The CDR3 DNA follows: TGTGCCAGCTCACCACTAAAGGAGGGAGGGTCCTACAATGAGCAGTTCTTC.